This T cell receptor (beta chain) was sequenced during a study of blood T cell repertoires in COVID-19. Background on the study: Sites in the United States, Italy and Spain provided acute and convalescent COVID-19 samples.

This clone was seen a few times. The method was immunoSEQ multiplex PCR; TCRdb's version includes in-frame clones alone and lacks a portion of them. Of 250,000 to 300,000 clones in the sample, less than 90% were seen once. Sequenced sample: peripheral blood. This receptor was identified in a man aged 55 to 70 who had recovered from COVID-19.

CDR3 nucleotides: TGCAGCGTTTCGCGGACAGGGGGGGACACTGAAGCTTTCTTT. It specifies CSVSRTGGDTEAFF. This chain uses TRBV29-1 with TRBJ1-1; 10 nucleotides align to TRBD1. The CDR3 covers 14 residues. CDR1 and CDR2 from the germline V gene are SQVTM and ANQGSEA. V lost 5 bases and J lost 3; bases outside the gene matches: 6. Using reference TRBV29-1 and TRBJ1-1 for the parts outside the CDR3, the full variable domain is SAVISQKPSRDICQRGTSLTIQCQVDSQVTMMFWYRQQPGQSLTLIATANQGSEATYESGFVIDKFPISRPNLTFSTLTVSNMSPEDSSIYLCSVSRTGGDTEAFFGQGTRLTVV.